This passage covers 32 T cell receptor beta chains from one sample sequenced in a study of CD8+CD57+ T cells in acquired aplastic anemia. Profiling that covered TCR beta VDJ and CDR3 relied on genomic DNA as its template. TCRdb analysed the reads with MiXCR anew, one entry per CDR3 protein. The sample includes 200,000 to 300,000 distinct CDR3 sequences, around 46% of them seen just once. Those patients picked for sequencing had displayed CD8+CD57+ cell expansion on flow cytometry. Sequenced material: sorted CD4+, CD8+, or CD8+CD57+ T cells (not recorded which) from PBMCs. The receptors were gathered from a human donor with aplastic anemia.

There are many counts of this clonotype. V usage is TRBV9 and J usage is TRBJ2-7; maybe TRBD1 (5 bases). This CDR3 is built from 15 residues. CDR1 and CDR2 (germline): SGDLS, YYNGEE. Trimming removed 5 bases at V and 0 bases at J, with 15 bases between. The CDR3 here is CASSQTETASYEQYF. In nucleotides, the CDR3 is TGTGCCAGCAGTCAGACGGAGACAGCCTCCTACGAGCAGTACTTC.

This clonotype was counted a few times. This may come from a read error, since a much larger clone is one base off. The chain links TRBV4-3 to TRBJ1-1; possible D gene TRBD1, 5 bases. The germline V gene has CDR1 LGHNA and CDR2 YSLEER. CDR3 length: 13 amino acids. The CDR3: CASSPNRNAEAFF. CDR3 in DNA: TGCGCCAGCAGCCCGAACAGGAACGCTGAAGCTTTCTTT.

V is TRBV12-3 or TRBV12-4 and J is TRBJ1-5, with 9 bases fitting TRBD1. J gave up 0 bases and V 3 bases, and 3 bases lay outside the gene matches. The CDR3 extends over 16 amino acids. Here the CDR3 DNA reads TGTGCCAGCAGTTTGGGGACAGGGTTTAGCAATCAGCCCCAGCATTTT. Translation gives CASSLGTGFSNQPQHF.

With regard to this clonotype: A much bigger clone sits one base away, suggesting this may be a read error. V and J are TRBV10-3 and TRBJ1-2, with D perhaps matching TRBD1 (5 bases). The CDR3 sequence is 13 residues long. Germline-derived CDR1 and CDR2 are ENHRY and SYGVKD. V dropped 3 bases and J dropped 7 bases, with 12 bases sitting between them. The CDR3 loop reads CAISEKGEPGYTF. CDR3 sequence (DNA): TGTGCCATCAGTGAAAAAGGGGAGCCTGGCTACACCTTC.

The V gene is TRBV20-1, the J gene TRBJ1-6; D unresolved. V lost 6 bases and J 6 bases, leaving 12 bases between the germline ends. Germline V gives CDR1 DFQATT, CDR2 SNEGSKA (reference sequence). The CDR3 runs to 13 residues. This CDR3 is CSAEGRPNSPLHF. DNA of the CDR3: TGCAGTGCGGAGGGCAGGCCTAATTCACCCCTCCACTTT.

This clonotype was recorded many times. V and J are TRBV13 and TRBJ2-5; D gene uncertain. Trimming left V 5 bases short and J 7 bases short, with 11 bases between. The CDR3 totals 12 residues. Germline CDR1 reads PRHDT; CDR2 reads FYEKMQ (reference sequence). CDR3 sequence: CASSQSKRTQYF. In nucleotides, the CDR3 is TGTGCCAGCAGCCAATCAAAAAGGACCCAGTACTTC. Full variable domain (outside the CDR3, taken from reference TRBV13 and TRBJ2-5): AAGVIQSPRHLIKEKRETATLKCYPIPRHDTVYWYQQGPGQDPQFLISFYEKMQSDKGSIPDRFSAQQFSDYHSELNMSSLELGDSALYFCASSQSKRTQYFGPGTRLLVL.

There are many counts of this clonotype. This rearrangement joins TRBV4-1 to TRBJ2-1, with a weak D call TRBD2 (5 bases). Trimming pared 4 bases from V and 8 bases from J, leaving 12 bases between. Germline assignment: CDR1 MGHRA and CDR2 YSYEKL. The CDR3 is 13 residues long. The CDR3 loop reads CASSPPGLDEQFF. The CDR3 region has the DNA TGCGCCAGCAGCCCCCCCGGACTCGATGAGCAGTTCTTC.

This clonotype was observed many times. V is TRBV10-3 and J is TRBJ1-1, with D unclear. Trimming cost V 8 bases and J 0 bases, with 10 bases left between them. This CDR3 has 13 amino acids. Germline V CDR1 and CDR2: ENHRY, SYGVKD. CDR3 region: CAIAEEMNTEAFF. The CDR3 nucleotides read TGTGCCATCGCGGAAGAAATGAACACTGAAGCTTTCTTT.

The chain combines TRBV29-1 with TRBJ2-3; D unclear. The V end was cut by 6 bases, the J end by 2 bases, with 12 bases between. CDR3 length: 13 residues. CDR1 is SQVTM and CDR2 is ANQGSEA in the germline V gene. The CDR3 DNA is TGCAGCGTGGGTGGCGGAATCACAGATACGCAGTATTTT. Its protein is CSVGGGITDTQYF.

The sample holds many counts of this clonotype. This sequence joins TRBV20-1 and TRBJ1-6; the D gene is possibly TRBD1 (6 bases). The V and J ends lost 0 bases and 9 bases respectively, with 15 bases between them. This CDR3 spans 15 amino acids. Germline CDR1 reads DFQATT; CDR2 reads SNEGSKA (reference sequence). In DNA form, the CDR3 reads TGCAGTGCTAGAGATCTGCGACAGGAGATTTCACCCCTCCACTTT. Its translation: CSARDLRQEISPLHF.

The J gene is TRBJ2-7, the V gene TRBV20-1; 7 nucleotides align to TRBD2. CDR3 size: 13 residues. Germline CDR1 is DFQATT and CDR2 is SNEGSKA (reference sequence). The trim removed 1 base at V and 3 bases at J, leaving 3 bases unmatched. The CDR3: CSARVGLDYEQYF. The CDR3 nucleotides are TGCAGTGCTAGAGTCGGACTAGACTACGAGCAGTACTTC.

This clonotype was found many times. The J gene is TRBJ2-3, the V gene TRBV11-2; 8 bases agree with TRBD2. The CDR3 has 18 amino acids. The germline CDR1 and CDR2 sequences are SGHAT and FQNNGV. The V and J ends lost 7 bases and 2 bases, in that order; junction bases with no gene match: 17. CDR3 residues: CASTPLVRLAGTTDTQYF. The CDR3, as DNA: TGTGCCAGCACCCCCCTCGTCCGATTAGCGGGGACCACAGATACGCAGTATTTT.

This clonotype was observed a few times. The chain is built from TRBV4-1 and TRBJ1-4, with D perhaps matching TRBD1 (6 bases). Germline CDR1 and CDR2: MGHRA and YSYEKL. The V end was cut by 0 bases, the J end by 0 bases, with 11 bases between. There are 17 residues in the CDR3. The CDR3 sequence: CASSQDNRGATNEKLFF. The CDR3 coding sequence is TGCGCCAGCAGCCAAGATAATAGGGGGGCAACTAATGAAAAACTGTTTTTT.

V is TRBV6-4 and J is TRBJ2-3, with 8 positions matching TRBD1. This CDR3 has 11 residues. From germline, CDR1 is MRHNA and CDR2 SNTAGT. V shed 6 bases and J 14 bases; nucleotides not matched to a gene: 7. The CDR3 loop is CASSAGQGGYF. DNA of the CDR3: TGTGCCAGCAGCGCCGGACAGGGAGGGTATTTT.

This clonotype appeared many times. The CDR3 spells CASSGAGYYGYTF. CDR3 DNA sequence: TGTGCCAGCAGTGGTGCAGGATACTATGGCTACACCTTC. V and J are TRBV12-3 or TRBV12-4 and TRBJ1-2; D is uncertain. V lost 5 bases and J 3 bases, leaving 10 bases between the germline ends. This CDR3 spans 13 amino acids.

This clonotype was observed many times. The CDR3 sequence: CSAKGRENREAFF. In nucleotides, the CDR3 is TGCAGTGCTAAGGGTCGGGAGAATAGGGAAGCTTTCTTT. J is TRBJ1-1 and V is TRBV20-1; no clear D gene. V dropped 4 bases and J dropped 8 bases, with 17 bases sitting between them. CDR3 size: 13 residues. The germline CDR1 and CDR2 sequences are DFQATT and SNEGSKA (reference sequence).

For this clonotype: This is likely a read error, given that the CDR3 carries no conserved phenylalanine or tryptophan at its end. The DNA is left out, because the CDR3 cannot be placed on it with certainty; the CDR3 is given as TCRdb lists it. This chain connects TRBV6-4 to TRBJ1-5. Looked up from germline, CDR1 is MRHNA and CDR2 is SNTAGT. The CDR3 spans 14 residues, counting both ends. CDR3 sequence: CASKKYIAISPSMV.

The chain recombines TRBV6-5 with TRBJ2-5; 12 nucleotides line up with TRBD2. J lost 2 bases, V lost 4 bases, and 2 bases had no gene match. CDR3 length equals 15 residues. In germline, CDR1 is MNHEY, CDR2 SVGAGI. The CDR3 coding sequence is TGTGCCAGCAGTTCTAGCGGGGGGGTACAAGAGACCCAGTACTTC. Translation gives CASSSSGGVQETQYF.

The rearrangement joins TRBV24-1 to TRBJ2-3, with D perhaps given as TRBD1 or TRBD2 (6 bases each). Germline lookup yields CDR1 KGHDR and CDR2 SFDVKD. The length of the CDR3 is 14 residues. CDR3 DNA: TGTGTCTTACCATCGGGGGCCCGCGGTGATACGCAGTATTTT. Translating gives CVLPSGARGDTQYF.

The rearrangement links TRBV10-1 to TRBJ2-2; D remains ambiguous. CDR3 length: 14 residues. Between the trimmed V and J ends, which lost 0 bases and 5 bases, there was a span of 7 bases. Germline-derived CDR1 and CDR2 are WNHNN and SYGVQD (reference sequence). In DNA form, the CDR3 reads TGCGCCAGCAGTGAGTCCGGACGAACCGGGGAGCTGTTTTTT. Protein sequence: CASSESGRTGELFF.

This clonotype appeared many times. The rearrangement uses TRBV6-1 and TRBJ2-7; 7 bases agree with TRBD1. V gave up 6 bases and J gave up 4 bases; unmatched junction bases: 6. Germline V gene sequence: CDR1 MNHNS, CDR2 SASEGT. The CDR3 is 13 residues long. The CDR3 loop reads CASSDRVEYEQYF. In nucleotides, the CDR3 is TGTGCCAGCAGCGACAGGGTAGAGTACGAGCAGTACTTC.

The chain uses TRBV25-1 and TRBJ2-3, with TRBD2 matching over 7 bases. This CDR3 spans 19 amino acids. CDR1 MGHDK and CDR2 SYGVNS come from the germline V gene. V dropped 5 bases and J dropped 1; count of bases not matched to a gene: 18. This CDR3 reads CASSLFGGWRELGTDTQYF. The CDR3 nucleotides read TGTGCCAGCAGTCTTTTCGGGGGTTGGCGGGAGCTTGGCACAGATACGCAGTATTTT.

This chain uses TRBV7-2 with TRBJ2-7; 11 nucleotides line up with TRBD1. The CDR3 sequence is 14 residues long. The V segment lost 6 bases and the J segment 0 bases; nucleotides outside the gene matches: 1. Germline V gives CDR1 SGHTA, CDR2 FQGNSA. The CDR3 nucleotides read TGTGCCAGCAGAGGGACAGGGGGCTCCTACGAGCAGTACTTC. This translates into CASRGTGGSYEQYF.

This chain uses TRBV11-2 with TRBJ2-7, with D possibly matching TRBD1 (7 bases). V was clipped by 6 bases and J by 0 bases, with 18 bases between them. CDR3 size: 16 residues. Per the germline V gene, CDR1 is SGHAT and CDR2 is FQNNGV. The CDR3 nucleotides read TGTGCCAGCAGTTACGGGGGACAGCACTTCTCCTACGAGCAGTACTTC. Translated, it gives CASSYGGQHFSYEQYF.

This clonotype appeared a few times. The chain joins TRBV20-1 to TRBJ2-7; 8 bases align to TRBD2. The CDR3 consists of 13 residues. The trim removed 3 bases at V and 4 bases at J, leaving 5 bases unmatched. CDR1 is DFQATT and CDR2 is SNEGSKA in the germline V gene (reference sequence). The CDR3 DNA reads TGCAGTGCTAGCGGGAGGGAGAGGTACGAGCAGTACTTC. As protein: CSASGRERYEQYF.

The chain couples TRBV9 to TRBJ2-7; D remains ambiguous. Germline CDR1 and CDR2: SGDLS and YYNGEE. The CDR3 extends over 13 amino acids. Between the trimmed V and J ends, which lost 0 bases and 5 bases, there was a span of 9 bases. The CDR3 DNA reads TGTGCCAGCAGCGTAGTTTCGTCGGACGAGCAGTACTTC. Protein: CASSVVSSDEQYF.

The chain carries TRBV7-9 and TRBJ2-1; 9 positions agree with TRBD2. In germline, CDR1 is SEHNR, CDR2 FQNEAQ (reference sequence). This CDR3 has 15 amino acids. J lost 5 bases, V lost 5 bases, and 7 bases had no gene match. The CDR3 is CASSPREGRDNEQFF. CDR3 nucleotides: TGTGCCAGCAGCCCGCGGGAGGGCAGGGACAATGAGCAGTTCTTC.

As DNA, the CDR3 is TGTGCCAGCAGCTTAGGCACCGGGGACAGGCTAAGTGGGACCCAGTACTTC. This gives the protein CASSLGTGDRLSGTQYF. The rearrangement links TRBV2 to TRBJ2-5; the match to TRBD1 covers 8 bases. The CDR3 spans 17 residues. In germline, CDR1 is SNHLY, CDR2 FYNNEI. The ends lost 6 bases at V and 7 bases at J; junction bases unmatched: 19. The full variable domain, completed using reference TRBV2 and TRBJ2-5, is EPEVTQTPSHQVTQMGQEVILRCVPISNHLYFYWYRQILGQKVEFLVSFYNNEISEKSEIFDDQFSVERPDGSNFTLKIRSTKLEDSAMYFCASSLGTGDRLSGTQYFGPGTRLLVL.

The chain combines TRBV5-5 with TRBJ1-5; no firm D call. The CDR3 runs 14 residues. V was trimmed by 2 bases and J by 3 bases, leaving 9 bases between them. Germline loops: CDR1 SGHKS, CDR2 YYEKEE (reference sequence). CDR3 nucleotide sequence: TGTGCCAGCAGCTTTACAGCCATCAATCAGCCCCAGCATTTT. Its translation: CASSFTAINQPQHF. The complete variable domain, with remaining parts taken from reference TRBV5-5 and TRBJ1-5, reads DAGVTQSPTHLIKTRGQQVTLRCSPISGHKSVSWYQQVLGQGPQFIFQYYEKEERGRGNFPDRFSARQFPNYSSELNVNALLLGDSALYLCASSFTAINQPQHFGDGTRLSIL.

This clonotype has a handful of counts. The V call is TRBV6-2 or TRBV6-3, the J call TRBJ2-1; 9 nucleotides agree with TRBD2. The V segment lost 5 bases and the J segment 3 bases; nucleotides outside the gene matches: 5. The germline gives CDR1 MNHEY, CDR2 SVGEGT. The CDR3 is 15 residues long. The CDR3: CASSISGGDYNEQFF. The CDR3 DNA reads TGTGCCAGCAGTATTAGCGGGGGAGACTACAATGAGCAGTTCTTC.

The CDR3 loop reads CATGVNWNEQFF. The CDR3 nucleotides are TGTGCCACGGGAGTAAATTGGAATGAGCAGTTCTTC. This rearrangement joins TRBV27 to TRBJ2-1, with D possibly being TRBD2 (6 bases). Trimming took 10 bases from V and 7 from J, leaving 14 bases between them. Germline assignment: CDR1 MNHEY and CDR2 SMNVEV (reference sequence). This CDR3 comprises 12 residues.

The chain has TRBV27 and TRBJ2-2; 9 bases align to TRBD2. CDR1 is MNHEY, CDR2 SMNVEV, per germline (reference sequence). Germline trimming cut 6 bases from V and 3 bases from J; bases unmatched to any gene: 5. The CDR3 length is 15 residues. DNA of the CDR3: TGTGCCAGCAGGCCGACTAGCGGCCACACCGGGGAGCTGTTTTTT. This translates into CASRPTSGHTGELFF.